This paragraph reports one TCR beta chain. This record comes from a study of shared clonotypes between healthy human individuals. This CDR3 has 15 amino acids. Germline CDR1 MNHEY, CDR2 SMNVEV (reference sequence). Trimming removed 5 bases from V and 0 bases from J, with 11 bases in between. Assay: immunoSEQ multiplex PCR; the TCRdb copy retains only in-frame clones and omits some. The repertoire has about 1.5 million clones, 98% of them found once; the top ten carry about 0.45%. This receptor was identified in a man younger than 40 in good health. The chain is built from TRBV27 and TRBJ1-5; possibly TRBD1 for D (6 bases). Input material: naive CD4+ T cells sorted from blood. Subset reported: CD45RA+ positively selected. The CDR3 region is CASSNRASSNQPQHF. The CDR3 DNA sequence: TGTGCCAGCAGTAACAGGGCTTCTAGCAATCAGCCCCAGCATTTT.